The T cell receptor beta chain under discussion was sequenced for a study of CD8+ T cells in alopecia areata. Trimming at V came to 1 base and at J to 0 bases, leaving 3 bases not matched to a gene. The CDR3 covers 16 residues. The germline CDR1 and CDR2 sequences are NNHNN and SYGAGS (reference sequence). In the case of this clone: Its antigen is currently unknown. The germline and genes are mouse ones. Coverage ceases 4 residues before the CDR3 finishes, and the germline J gene fills in the end.

Points from the study as a whole: Possibly as an HLA-related effect, TCR sharing across patients appeared less clear than in mice.

Sequencing templates came from extracted RNA that was reverse transcribed into cDNA. Here immunoSEQ multiplex PCR was the method, and the copy in TCRdb shows in-frame clones only, minus some. The sample yields 1,500 to 2,000 clones, without any singletons. The time point denotes: mouse skin at time of skin grafting. The material was skin, obtained at week 0. The rearrangement links TRBV13-2 to TRBJ2-2; 7 positions match TRBD2. This clonotype was sampled from a C3H/HeJ mouse with alopecia areata. Strain haplotype (MHC): H2-k. The sequenced CDR3 bases are TGTGCCAGCGGTGATACTGGGGTTGCAAACACCGGG. It codes for CASGDTGVANTG. The full-length CDR3 reads as CASGDTGVANTGQLYF.